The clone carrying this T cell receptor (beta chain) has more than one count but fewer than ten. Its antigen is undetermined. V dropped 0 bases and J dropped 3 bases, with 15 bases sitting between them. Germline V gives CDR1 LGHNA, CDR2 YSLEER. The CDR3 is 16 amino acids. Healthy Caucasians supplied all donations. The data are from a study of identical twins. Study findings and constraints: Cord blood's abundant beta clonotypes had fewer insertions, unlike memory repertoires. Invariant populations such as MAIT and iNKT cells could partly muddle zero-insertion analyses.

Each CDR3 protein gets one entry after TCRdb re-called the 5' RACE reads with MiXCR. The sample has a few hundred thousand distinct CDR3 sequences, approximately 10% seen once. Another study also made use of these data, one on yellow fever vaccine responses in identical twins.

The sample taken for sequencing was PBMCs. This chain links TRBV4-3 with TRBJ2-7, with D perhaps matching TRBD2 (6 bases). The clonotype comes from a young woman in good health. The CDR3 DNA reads TGCGCCAGCAGCCAAGATCGGTACAGCGGGTTCTACGAGCAGTACTTC. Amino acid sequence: CASSQDRYSGFYEQYF.